These 25 T cell receptor beta chains share one sample of origin, sequenced in a study of cytomegalovirus exposure and HLA in healthy donors. The PCR made use of 60 Vbeta and 13 Jbeta primers. Produced via immunoSEQ multiplex PCR; TCRdb's table is partial and in-frame only. The profile shows about 130,000 clones, roughly 77% of them singletons. The sample taken for sequencing was PBMCs. These TCRs come from a man under 40 in good health and CMV-seronegative.

This clone came up many times. This chain connects TRBV28 to TRBJ1-1; 7 nucleotides line up with TRBD1. The germline V gene has CDR1 MDHEN and CDR2 SYDVKM. J was trimmed by 6 bases and V by 5 bases; bases with no gene match: 12. The length of the CDR3 is 15 residues. Written as DNA, the CDR3 is TGTGCCAGCAGTCCTTCGACAGGGAAATCCGCTGAAGCTTTCTTT. Amino acid sequence: CASSPSTGKSAEAFF.

The rearrangement joins TRBV6-1 to TRBJ1-1; D is unclear. The CDR3 is 13 amino acids. Germline CDR1 MNHNS, CDR2 SASEGT. V gave up 6 bases and J gave up 2 bases, with 10 bases separating them. As DNA, the CDR3 is TGTGCCAGCAGGACGGGTAGTAACACTGAAGCTTTCTTT. Translating gives CASRTGSNTEAFF.

The CDR3 DNA reads TGCGCCAGCAGCCAAGACGCCCCCACGGGAGGGAGAGAAAAACTGTTTTTT. Encoded protein: CASSQDAPTGGREKLFF. The chain combines TRBV4-3 with TRBJ1-4; D is ambiguous. This CDR3 is 17 amino acids long. Trimming shortened V by 0 bases and J by 8 bases, and 19 bases separated the two germline ends. CDR1 and CDR2 from the germline V gene are LGHNA and YSLEER.

This clone was observed a handful of times. The J gene is TRBJ2-1, the V gene TRBV7-9; 9 bases match TRBD2. Germline values: CDR1 SEHNR, CDR2 FQNEAQ (reference sequence). This CDR3 region has 16 residues. The junction had 9 bases not matched to a gene; V was cut back by 5 bases and J by 4 bases. CDR3 in amino acids: CASSELSGRTYNEQFF. The CDR3 nucleotides are TGTGCCAGCAGCGAACTGAGCGGGAGGACTTACAATGAGCAGTTCTTC. Filled out from reference TRBV7-9 and TRBJ2-1, the complete variable domain reads DTGVSQNPRHKITKRGQNVTFRCDPISEHNRLYWYRQTLGQGPEFLTYFQNEAQLEKSRLLSDRFSAERPKGSFSTLEIQRTEQGDSAMYLCASSELSGRTYNEQFFGPGTRLTVL.

The V call is TRBV4-3, the J call TRBJ2-5; 7 positions agree with TRBD1. CDR1 and CDR2 from the germline V gene are LGHNA and YSLEER. V shed 5 bases and J 5 bases; nucleotides not matched to a gene: 5. CDR3 size: 13 residues. CDR3: CASSYRGAETQYF. CDR3 coding DNA: TGCGCCAGCAGCTACAGGGGCGCGGAGACCCAGTACTTC.

The chain uses TRBV6-1 and TRBJ1-4, with TRBD1 matching 9 bases. The trim removed 3 bases at V and 7 bases at J, leaving 9 bases unmatched. In germline, CDR1 is MNHNS, CDR2 SASEGT. The CDR3 is made up of 16 amino acids. CDR3 loop: CASSDPGQGLSEKLFF. In DNA form, the CDR3 reads TGTGCCAGCAGTGATCCGGGACAGGGTTTAAGTGAAAAACTGTTTTTT.

The chain uses TRBV15 and TRBJ2-7, with D possibly being TRBD1 (5 bases). V was cut by 0 bases and J by 3 bases, with 12 bases left in between. Per the germline V gene, CDR1 is LNHNV and CDR2 is YYDKDF (reference sequence). CDR3 length equals 15 residues. CDR3 amino acids: CATSRDAQGIYEQYF. DNA for the CDR3: TGTGCCACCAGCAGAGATGCTCAGGGAATCTACGAGCAGTACTTC.

This rearrangement joins TRBV25-1 to TRBJ2-5; tentative D call: TRBD2 (6 bases). The CDR3 covers 13 residues. The germline V and J ends were trimmed by 4 bases and 5 bases, with 11 bases remaining between them. CDR1 is MGHDK, CDR2 SYGVNS, per germline. CDR3: CASSAGRSETQYF. The CDR3 nucleotides are TGTGCCAGCAGTGCTGGGAGGTCGGAGACCCAGTACTTC.

This clone occurred a few times. This sequence joins TRBV4-3 and TRBJ1-2, with a possible D match to TRBD1 (5 bases). V gave up 0 bases and J gave up 4 bases, with 15 bases separating them. This CDR3 is built from 16 residues. Germline V CDR1 and CDR2: LGHNA, YSLEER. The CDR3 is CASSQDAARVAYGYTF. The CDR3 DNA is TGCGCCAGCAGCCAAGATGCGGCCAGGGTGGCCTATGGCTACACCTTC.

This rearrangement joins TRBV30 to TRBJ2-6; TRBD1 matches at 11 bases. CDR1 and CDR2 (germline): GTSNPN, SVGIG (reference sequence). CDR3 length: 17 amino acids. Trimming cost V 2 bases and J 0 bases; bases outside gene matches: 3. CDR3 protein: CAWSTGTGGSGANVLTF. CDR3 DNA: TGTGCCTGGAGTACTGGGACAGGGGGCTCTGGGGCCAACGTCCTGACTTTC.

DNA of the CDR3: TGTGCCAGCAGTGGTTTAGCGGGGGGTTACAATGAGCAGTTCTTC. Translation gives CASSGLAGGYNEQFF. The V gene is TRBV25-1, the J gene TRBJ2-1, with 10 bases aligning to TRBD2. J lost 4 bases, V lost 4 bases, and 4 bases had no gene match. CDR3 size: 15 residues. Germline V gene sequence: CDR1 MGHDK, CDR2 SYGVNS.

A few counts support this clone. The chain combines TRBV28 with TRBJ2-6; 7 bases line up with TRBD1. The CDR3 extends over 18 amino acids. V shed 4 bases, J shed 4 bases, and the junction held 13 bases outside the gene matches. Germline V gene lookup returns CDR1 MDHEN and CDR2 SYDVKM. CDR3 residues: CASSYPTSTGTGANVLTF. CDR3 in DNA: TGTGCCAGCAGTTACCCTACCTCGACAGGGACAGGGGCCAACGTCCTGACTTTC.

The chain links TRBV5-4 to TRBJ1-5; 9 bases fit TRBD1. Germline CDR1 and CDR2: SGHNT and YYREEE (reference sequence). This CDR3 is built from 15 residues. V dropped 4 bases and J dropped 3; count of bases not matched to a gene: 5. CDR3 sequence reads: CASSLGTGINQPQHF. CDR3 nucleotides: TGTGCCAGCAGCCTAGGGACAGGGATCAATCAGCCCCAGCATTTT.

The V call is TRBV25-1, the J call TRBJ2-3, with 10 bases matching TRBD1. Per the germline V gene, CDR1 is MGHDK and CDR2 is SYGVNS. V dropped 9 bases and J dropped 1; count of bases not matched to a gene: 4. The CDR3 sequence is 14 residues long. CDR3 in amino acids: CASTTGGGTDTQYF. In DNA form, the CDR3 reads TGTGCCAGTACGACAGGGGGCGGCACAGATACGCAGTATTTT.

The rearrangement links TRBV28 to TRBJ2-1; 8 bases match TRBD2. V was clipped by 1 base and J by 7 bases; unmatched bases: 3. Germline CDR1 MDHEN, CDR2 SYDVKM. The CDR3 has 14 amino acids. The CDR3 DNA is TGTGCCAGCAGTTTATTAGCGGGGCGGAATGAGCAGTTCTTC. Its protein product is CASSLLAGRNEQFF. The entire variable domain, with the rest obtained from reference TRBV28 and TRBJ2-1, is as follows: DVKVTQSSRYLVKRTGEKVFLECVQDMDHENMFWYRQDPGLGLRLIYFSYDVKMKEKGDIPEGYSVSREKKERFSLILESASTNQTSMYLCASSLLAGRNEQFFGPGTRLTVL.

V usage is TRBV28 and J usage is TRBJ1-5; no reliable D call. V was clipped by 3 bases and J by 2 bases, with 11 bases between them. The CDR3 sequence is 15 residues long. CDR1 is MDHEN, CDR2 SYDVKM, per germline. In DNA form, the CDR3 reads TGTGCCAGCAGTTTCCCTATTATTGGCAATCAGCCCCAGCATTTT. It encodes CASSFPIIGNQPQHF.

In regard to this clone: An end of the junction differs from the germline gene, which may be a read error. Here the CDR3 reads CASTDLEIQYF. DNA of the CDR3: TGCGCCAGCACAGACCTAGAGATCCAGTACTTC. The gene calls are TRBV5-1 and TRBJ2-5; D is ambiguous. This CDR3 spans 11 amino acids. Germline-derived CDR1 and CDR2 are SGHRS and YFSETQ. Together with reference TRBV5-1 and TRBJ2-5, the CDR3 gives the full variable domain: KAGVTQTPRYLIKTRGQQVTLSCSPISGHRSVSWYQQTPGQGLQFLFEYFSETQRNKGNFPGRFSGRQFSNSRSEMNVSTLELGDSALYLCASTDLEIQYFGPGTRLLVL.

The CDR3 is CASSLTPGLNQPQHF. CDR3 sequence (DNA): TGTGCCAGCAGCTTAACCCCAGGACTAAATCAGCCCCAGCATTTT. This chain connects TRBV7-8 to TRBJ1-5; D gene ambiguous. The CDR3 covers 15 residues. V lost 2 bases, J lost 4 bases, and 12 bases lay in between. Germline V gene data show CDR1 as SGHVS and CDR2 as FQNEAQ. The entire variable domain, with the rest obtained from reference TRBV7-8 and TRBJ1-5, is as follows: GAGVSQSPRYKVAKRGQDVALRCDPISGHVSLFWYQQALGQGPEFLTYFQNEAQLDKSGLPSDRFFAERPEGSVSTLKIQRTQQEDSAVYLCASSLTPGLNQPQHFGDGTRLSIL.

Written as DNA, the CDR3 is TGCGCCAGCAGCCGCCAGACAGGTCCCTACAATGAGCAGTTCTTC. The encoded protein is CASSRQTGPYNEQFF. The chain recombines TRBV5-1 with TRBJ2-1; D possibly corresponds to TRBD1 (6 bases). Per the germline V gene, CDR1 is SGHRS and CDR2 is YFSETQ. V lost 4 bases and J 2 bases, leaving 13 bases between the germline ends. The CDR3 contains 15 residues.

This clone was seen just once. The chain has TRBV19 and TRBJ1-6, with 8 nucleotides matching TRBD1. CDR1 is LNHDA and CDR2 is SQIVND in the germline V gene (reference sequence). This CDR3 contains 13 residues. The junction had 8 bases not matched to a gene; V was cut back by 7 bases and J by 12 bases. CDR3 DNA: TGTGCCAGTAACAGCGGGACAGGAGTACCCCTCCACTTT. This sequence encodes CASNSGTGVPLHF.

The chain joins TRBV28 to TRBJ2-6; tentatively, D is TRBD1 (6 bases). This CDR3 is 15 amino acids long. From germline, CDR1 is MDHEN and CDR2 SYDVKM. Trimming removed 3 bases at V and 4 bases at J, with 10 bases between. The DNA of the CDR3 is TGTGCCAGCAGTTTTCAGGGGCCAGGGGCCAACGTCCTGACTTTC. Translated, it gives CASSFQGPGANVLTF.

The J gene is TRBJ1-2, the V gene TRBV7-9, with D maybe TRBD1 (5 bases). Germline CDR1 reads SEHNR; CDR2 reads FQNEAQ (reference sequence). Trimming left V 5 bases short and J 3 bases short, with 16 bases between. The CDR3 has 15 amino acids. The CDR3 here is CASSPNPGQDYGYTF. CDR3 DNA sequence: TGTGCCAGCAGCCCCAACCCCGGACAAGACTATGGCTACACCTTC.

This clone was observed a few times. The chain links TRBV5-1 to TRBJ2-6; 13 nucleotides agree with TRBD2. The CDR3 covers 18 residues. Trimming at V came to 4 bases and at J to 1 base, leaving 5 bases not matched to a gene. Looked up from germline, CDR1 is SGHRS and CDR2 is YFSETQ. The CDR3 bases are TGCGCCAGCAGCGCCACTAGCGGGGGGGGTTCTGGGGCCAACGTCCTGACTTTC. It translates to CASSATSGGGSGANVLTF.

The genes are TRBV5-1 and TRBJ1-1; D is perhaps TRBD1 (5 bases). With 0 bases removed from V and 5 bases from J, the gap between germline ends came to 11 bases. The V gene's germline CDR1 is SGHRS and CDR2 YFSETQ. This CDR3 spans 14 amino acids. CDR3 DNA: TGCGCCAGCAGCTTGGGACAGACCAGGACTGAAGCTTTCTTT. Its translation: CASSLGQTRTEAFF. Drawing the rest from reference TRBV5-1 and TRBJ1-1, the complete variable domain is KAGVTQTPRYLIKTRGQQVTLSCSPISGHRSVSWYQQTPGQGLQFLFEYFSETQRNKGNFPGRFSGRQFSNSRSEMNVSTLELGDSALYLCASSLGQTRTEAFFGQGTRLTVV.

Only a few counts were recorded for this clone. This chain connects TRBV4-1 to TRBJ2-7; D uncertain. This CDR3 has 13 amino acids. CDR1 and CDR2 from the germline V gene are MGHRA and YSYEKL. Trimming took 3 bases from V and 4 from J, leaving 10 bases between them. CDR3 nucleotide sequence: TGCGCCAGCAGCCATGGCCCCTTATACGAGCAGTACTTC. It yields the protein CASSHGPLYEQYF.